These 22 T cell receptor beta chains share one sample of origin, sequenced in a study of cytomegalovirus exposure and HLA in healthy donors listed by TCRdb under 2017. Libraries came from the immunoSEQ multiplex PCR assay. In TCRdb, the immuneACCESS table is reduced to in-frame sequences with V and J assigned. These tables do not hold every clone; where another copy was compared, an unresolved V gene accounts for under half, and the others remain unexplained. The sample yields about 280,000 clones; roughly 90% were counted once. Jointly, the top ten make up roughly 0.93% of the sample. Sequencing was carried out using PBMCs. The receptors stem from a woman aged 18-35 years in good health and CMV-seronegative.

The chain links TRBV28 to TRBJ2-1; 14 bases agree with TRBD2. V shed 5 bases and J 9 bases; nucleotides not matched to a gene: 6. Germline CDR1 and CDR2: MDHEN and SYDVKM. The CDR3 loop spans 15 amino acids. CDR3 sequence reads: CASSQGTSGRFEQFF. The CDR3 region has the DNA TGTGCCAGCAGTCAGGGGACTAGCGGGAGATTTGAGCAGTTCTTC.

This clone came up once. The gene calls are TRBV28 and TRBJ2-1, with 9 bases fitting TRBD2. Unmatched junction bases numbered 9, after V lost 5 bases and J lost 1 base. There are 17 residues in the CDR3. Germline values: CDR1 MDHEN, CDR2 SYDVKM. The CDR3 reads CASSLPLAGTSYNEQFF. The CDR3 DNA sequence: TGTGCCAGCAGTCTACCCCTAGCGGGAACGTCCTACAATGAGCAGTTCTTC.

This rearrangement joins TRBV2 to TRBJ2-1, with 13 bases aligning to TRBD2. V lost 6 bases, J lost 9 bases, and 8 bases stayed unmatched. The CDR3 spans 15 residues. Germline-derived CDR1 and CDR2 are SNHLY and FYNNEI. The CDR3 spells CASSLTSGRGIEQFF. The CDR3 nucleotides read TGTGCCAGCAGCCTTACTAGCGGGAGGGGTATTGAGCAGTTCTTC.

This clone was counted a few times. The chain's CDR3 is CASAGGRNQPQHF. The DNA for the CDR3 is TGTGCCAGCGCAGGGGGACGCAATCAGCCCCAGCATTTT. The rearrangement links TRBV28 to TRBJ1-5; 7 bases fit TRBD1. V lost 8 bases to trimming and J lost 2 bases; unmatched junction nucleotides: 3. The germline CDR1 and CDR2 sequences are MDHEN and SYDVKM. There are 13 residues in the CDR3.

A word on this clone: Additional DNA sequences in this sample encode the identical CDR3. The V call is TRBV28, the J call TRBJ2-7, with unresolved D. V lost 3 bases to trimming and J lost 7 bases, with 13 bases between them. This CDR3 spans 13 amino acids. CDR1 and CDR2 from the germline V gene are MDHEN and SYDVKM. CDR3 coding DNA: TGTGCCAGCAGTTTGGGCCGCTTAGGTGAGCAGTACTTC. This gives the protein CASSLGRLGEQYF.

The chain links TRBV5-5 to TRBJ2-7, with 8 bases fitting TRBD2. CDR1 is SGHKS and CDR2 is YYEKEE in the germline V gene (reference sequence). With V trimmed by 1 base and J by 2 bases, 11 bases remained unmatched. The CDR3 extends over 17 amino acids. The CDR3 nucleotides read TGTGCCAGCAGCTTGTTGACTAGCGAATTCAGGCCCTACGAGCAGTACTTC. Translated, it gives CASSLLTSEFRPYEQYF.

A note on this clone: Other nucleotide sequences from this sample produce the same CDR3. The V and J genes are TRBV27 and TRBJ2-7, with D possibly being TRBD2 (5 bases). Trimming shortened V by 6 bases and J by 0 bases, and 9 bases separated the two germline ends. This CDR3 comprises 13 residues. CDR1 and CDR2 from the germline V gene are MNHEY and SMNVEV (reference sequence). CDR3 loop: CASSLTSSYEQYF. DNA of the CDR3: TGTGCCAGCAGCCTAACTAGCTCCTACGAGCAGTACTTC.

The gene calls are TRBV14 and TRBJ2-1, with 7 bases aligning to TRBD1. CDR3 size: 13 residues. Trimming at V came to 4 bases and at J to 5 bases, leaving 2 bases not matched to a gene. In germline, CDR1 is SGHDN, CDR2 FVKESK. The DNA of the CDR3 is TGTGCCAGCAGCCGGGACAGCCACAATGAGCAGTTCTTC. Protein product: CASSRDSHNEQFF.

V and J are TRBV6-6 and TRBJ2-2; a weak D match, TRBD2 (5 bases). CDR1 and CDR2 from the germline V gene are MNHNY and SVGAGI (reference sequence). Trimming cost V 2 bases and J 5 bases, with 12 bases left between them. The CDR3 consists of 15 residues. CDR3 in amino acids: CASSYEGASTGELFF. The DNA of the CDR3 is TGTGCCAGCAGTTACGAGGGAGCATCGACCGGGGAGCTGTTTTTT.

This clone has a count of ten or more. The chain recombines TRBV19 with TRBJ1-5; D perhaps matches TRBD1 (6 bases). Per the germline V gene, CDR1 is LNHDA and CDR2 is SQIVND (reference sequence). This CDR3 has 15 residues. The V end lost 5 bases, the J end lost 0 bases, and 11 bases lay between the germline ends. CDR3 DNA: TGTGCCAGTAGTGTACAGGGCCTTAGCAATCAGCCCCAGCATTTT. Its protein product is CASSVQGLSNQPQHF.

This clone has a single count. The chain couples TRBV28 to TRBJ2-3; D is possibly TRBD1 (7 bases). The V and J ends lost 0 bases and 7 bases respectively, with 14 bases between them. Germline V CDR1 and CDR2: MDHEN, SYDVKM. This CDR3 is built from 15 residues. This CDR3 is CASSLWGRGVNTQYF. CDR3 nucleotide sequence: TGTGCCAGCAGTTTATGGGGCAGGGGGGTCAATACGCAGTATTTT.

The chain recombines TRBV20-1 with TRBJ2-7; D call uncertain. Germline lookup yields CDR1 DFQATT and CDR2 SNEGSKA (reference sequence). This CDR3 spans 11 amino acids. V was clipped by 2 bases and J by 6 bases, with 8 bases between them. The CDR3 region is CSARSLAEQYF. The CDR3 coding sequence is TGCAGTGCTAGAAGTTTGGCCGAGCAGTACTTC.

This clone was counted only a few times. The chain employs TRBV11-2 and TRBJ2-7; TRBD1 might be the D (6 bases). Germline CDR1 and CDR2: SGHAT and FQNNGV. CDR3 length: 15 residues. The ends were cut back, 0 bases at V and 2 bases at J, with 11 bases in the middle. CDR3 nucleotide sequence: TGTGCCAGCAGCTTAGAGAACCACAGGGCCTACGAGCAGTACTTC. Amino acids: CASSLENHRAYEQYF.

The chain couples TRBV7-2 to TRBJ2-1; 7 nucleotides match TRBD1. This CDR3 spans 15 amino acids. Germline loops: CDR1 SGHTA, CDR2 FQGNSA. V was pared by 5 bases and J by 1 base, with 5 bases of the junction left unmatched. In DNA form, the CDR3 reads TGTGCCAGCAGCCAGCCGGGACAGTCCTACAATGAGCAGTTCTTC. Its protein is CASSQPGQSYNEQFF.

This chain connects TRBV2 to TRBJ1-4; D gene uncertain. The CDR3 length is 16 residues. The germline gives CDR1 SNHLY, CDR2 FYNNEI. V lost 2 bases, J lost 8 bases, and 18 bases lay in between. The CDR3 loop reads CASSEYRALGGEKLFF. In DNA, the CDR3 is TGTGCCAGCAGTGAATACAGAGCCCTCGGTGGGGAAAAACTGTTTTTT.

The chain joins TRBV7-6 to TRBJ2-3, with 9 positions matching TRBD2. V gave up 5 bases and J gave up 6 bases; unmatched junction bases: 12. The CDR3 is 16 residues long. From germline, CDR1 is SGHVS and CDR2 FNYEAQ. CDR3 coding DNA: TGTGCCAGCAGCCCTAGGGCCGGACTAGCGTACGATACGCAGTATTTT. Translated: CASSPRAGLAYDTQYF. The full variable domain, in which reference TRBV7-6 and TRBJ2-3 provide the parts outside the CDR3, is GAGVSQSPRYKVTKRGQDVALRCDPISGHVSLYWYRQALGQGPEFLTYFNYEAQQDKSGLPNDRFSAERPEGSISTLTIQRTEQRDSAMYRCASSPRAGLAYDTQYFGPGTRLTVL.

This clone was seen a handful of times. The V and J genes are TRBV29-1 and TRBJ1-2; D is perhaps TRBD1 (6 bases). The CDR3 is 12 amino acids. The V end lost 6 bases, the J end lost 4 bases, and 12 bases lay between the germline ends. In germline, CDR1 is SQVTM, CDR2 ANQGSEA. The CDR3 bases are TGCAGCGTGACGACAGGAATCTATGGCTACACCTTC. It encodes CSVTTGIYGYTF.

This chain joins TRBV5-4 and TRBJ2-7; 9 bases align to TRBD1. Germline V gene lookup returns CDR1 SGHNT and CDR2 YYREEE (reference sequence). The trim removed 2 bases at V and 3 bases at J, leaving 15 bases unmatched. The CDR3 is 18 residues long. The CDR3 bases are TGTGCCAGCAGCTTTGATCGGGTTGCCGGGACAGGGATCTACGAGCAGTACTTC. Protein sequence: CASSFDRVAGTGIYEQYF.

The genes are TRBV11-2 and TRBJ2-5; 9 bases map to TRBD1. Unmatched junction bases numbered 3, after V lost 5 bases and J lost 5 bases. The CDR3 has 13 residues. CDR1 and CDR2 from the germline V gene are SGHAT and FQNNGV. DNA for the CDR3: TGTGCCAGCAGCCGAGGACAGGGGGAGACCCAGTACTTC. Translated, it gives CASSRGQGETQYF.

The J gene is TRBJ2-3, the V gene TRBV29-1, with D uncertain. Germline V lookup: CDR1 SQVTM, CDR2 ANQGSEA. V gave up 7 bases and J gave up 1 base, with 9 bases separating them. The CDR3 has 12 residues. In DNA form, the CDR3 reads TGCAGCGCTGGTCGGGGCACAGATACGCAGTATTTT. Protein product: CSAGRGTDTQYF.

The chain links TRBV20-1 to TRBJ2-7; 7 positions agree with TRBD1. CDR3 length: 11 amino acids. Germline-derived CDR1 and CDR2 are DFQATT and SNEGSKA (reference sequence). DNA for the CDR3: TGCAGCGGGACAGTCTCCTACGAGCAGTACTTC. Translating gives CSGTVSYEQYF.

This rearrangement joins TRBV15 to TRBJ2-7, with 8 bases lining up with TRBD2. Trimming removed 0 bases from V and 12 bases from J; junction bases left unmatched: 7. The CDR3 is 13 residues long. CDR1 and CDR2 (germline): LNHNV, YYDKDF (reference sequence). CDR3 bases: TGTGCCACCAGCAGAGATGCGCCTAGCGGGCGGTACTTC. It specifies CATSRDAPSGRYF.